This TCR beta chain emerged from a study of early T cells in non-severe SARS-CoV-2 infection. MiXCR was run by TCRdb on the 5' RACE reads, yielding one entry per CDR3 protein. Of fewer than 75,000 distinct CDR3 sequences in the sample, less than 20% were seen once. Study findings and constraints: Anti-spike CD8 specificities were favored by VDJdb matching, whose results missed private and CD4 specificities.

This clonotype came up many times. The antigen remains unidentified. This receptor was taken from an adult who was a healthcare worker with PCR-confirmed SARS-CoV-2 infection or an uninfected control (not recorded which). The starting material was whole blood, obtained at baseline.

The CDR3 reads CASSATGTGETEAFF. In nucleotides, the CDR3 is TGTGCCAGCAGCGCAACCGGGACAGGGGAGACTGAAGCTTTCTTT. The chain carries TRBV9 and TRBJ1-1; 10 bases align to TRBD1. The CDR3 is 15 residues long. Germline-derived CDR1 and CDR2 are SGDLS and YYNGEE. V gave up 3 bases and J gave up 5 bases; unmatched junction bases: 7.